The entry below gives a single T cell receptor beta chain sequence along with its context. The antigen is undetermined. This entry is derived from a study of T cells after yellow fever vaccination. Researchers made TCR cDNA using 5'RACE template switching, and this step added a universal primer site and UMIs. TCRdb re-called the 5' RACE reads through MiXCR, storing one row per CDR3 protein. This repertoire shows some 120,000 distinct CDR3 sequences, 7.5% to 10% found once; its top ten account for under 40%. Study conclusions and caveats: When the response was secondary, it was weaker but reached its peak faster, day 5 versus 15. Once the booster was given, most primary-vaccination clones reappeared, at just over 95% for CD4 and roughly 85% for CD8. Sorted repertoires could include abundant contaminating clonotypes from bulk cells.

Per the germline V gene, CDR1 is MNHEY and CDR2 is SVGEGT. The V and J ends lost 5 bases and 7 bases respectively, with 18 bases between them. This CDR3 has 14 residues. Here the sequenced sample was CD8+ T cells sorted from PBMCs, taken on the day of the yellow fever booster vaccination. This rearrangement joins TRBV6-2 or TRBV6-3 to TRBJ2-7; D not resolved. The receptor was derived from a man aged 18 to 35 who received the YFV17D yellow fever vaccine. The DNA for the CDR3 is TGTGCCAGCAGTCCCCGTGGACCCGTCGGGGAGCAGTACGTC. Translated: CASSPRGPVGEQYV.